This T cell receptor beta chain was observed in a study of control samples from healthy donors and cancer patients. The CDR3 is 14 residues long. J gave up 5 bases and V 2 bases, and 3 bases lay outside the gene matches. From germline, CDR1 is MNHEY and CDR2 SVGEGT. Remarks on this clone: The same CDR3 arises from other DNA sequences in this sample as well.

Assay: immunoSEQ multiplex PCR; the TCRdb copy retains only in-frame clones and omits some. The top ten hold less than 4% of the sample, which has some 120,000 clones, roughly 95% seen once. The chain links TRBV6-2 or TRBV6-3 to TRBJ1-2; 9 positions match TRBD1. Sequencing input: blood. This receptor was identified in a man aged 30 to 39 in good health. CDR3 in amino acids: CASSYRGQGYGYTF. The CDR3 DNA is TGTGCCAGCAGTTACCGGGGACAGGGATATGGCTACACCTTC.